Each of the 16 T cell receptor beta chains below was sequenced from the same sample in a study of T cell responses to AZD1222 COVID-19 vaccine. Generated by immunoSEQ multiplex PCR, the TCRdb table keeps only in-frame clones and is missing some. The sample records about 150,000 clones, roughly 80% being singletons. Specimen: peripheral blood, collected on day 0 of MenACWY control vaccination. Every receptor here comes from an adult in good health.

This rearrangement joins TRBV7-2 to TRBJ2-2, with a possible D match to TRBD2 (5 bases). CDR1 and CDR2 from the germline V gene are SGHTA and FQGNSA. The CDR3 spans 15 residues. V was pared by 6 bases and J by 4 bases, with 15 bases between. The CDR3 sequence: CASRARTGTTGELFF. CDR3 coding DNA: TGTGCCAGCAGGGCCCGGACTGGAACCACCGGGGAGCTGTTTTTT.

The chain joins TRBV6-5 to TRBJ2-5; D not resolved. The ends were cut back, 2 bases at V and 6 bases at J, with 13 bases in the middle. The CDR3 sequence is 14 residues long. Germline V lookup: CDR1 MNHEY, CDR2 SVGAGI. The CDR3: CASSYDTVRKTQYF. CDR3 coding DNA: TGTGCCAGCAGTTACGACACAGTGCGGAAGACCCAGTACTTC.

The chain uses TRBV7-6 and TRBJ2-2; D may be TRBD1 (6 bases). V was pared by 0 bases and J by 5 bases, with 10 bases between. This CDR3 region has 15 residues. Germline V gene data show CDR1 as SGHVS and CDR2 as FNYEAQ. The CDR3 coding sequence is TGTGCCAGCAGCTTAGCACAGGGCCGGACCGGGGAGCTGTTTTTT. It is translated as CASSLAQGRTGELFF.

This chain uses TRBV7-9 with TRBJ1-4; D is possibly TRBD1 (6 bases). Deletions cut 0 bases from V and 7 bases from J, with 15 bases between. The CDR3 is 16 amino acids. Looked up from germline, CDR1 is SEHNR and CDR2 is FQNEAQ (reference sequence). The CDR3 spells CASSLAGGGPVEKLFF. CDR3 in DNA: TGTGCCAGCAGCTTAGCAGGCGGGGGGCCGGTTGAAAAACTGTTTTTT. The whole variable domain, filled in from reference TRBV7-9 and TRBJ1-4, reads DTGVSQNPRHKITKRGQNVTFRCDPISEHNRLYWYRQTLGQGPEFLTYFQNEAQLEKSRLLSDRFSAERPKGSFSTLEIQRTEQGDSAMYLCASSLAGGGPVEKLFFGSGTQLSVL.

The CDR3 protein is CAWRGYGYTF. In DNA, the CDR3 is TGTGCCTGGAGGGGATATGGCTACACCTTC. The J gene is TRBJ1-2, the V gene TRBV30; no firm D call. The length of the CDR3 is 10 residues. Trimming cost V 3 bases and J 5 bases, with 4 bases left between them. Germline CDR1 and CDR2: GTSNPN and SVGIG (reference sequence).

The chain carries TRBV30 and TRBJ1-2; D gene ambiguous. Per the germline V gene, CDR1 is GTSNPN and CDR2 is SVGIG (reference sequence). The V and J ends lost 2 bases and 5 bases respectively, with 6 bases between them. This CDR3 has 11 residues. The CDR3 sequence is CAWSSRYGYTF. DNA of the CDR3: TGTGCCTGGAGTTCCCGGTATGGCTACACCTTC.

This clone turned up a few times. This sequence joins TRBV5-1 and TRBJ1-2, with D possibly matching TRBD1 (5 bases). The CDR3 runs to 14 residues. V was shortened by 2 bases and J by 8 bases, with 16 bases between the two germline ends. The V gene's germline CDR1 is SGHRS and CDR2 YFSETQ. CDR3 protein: CASSFGTEGLGYTF. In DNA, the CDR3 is TGCGCCAGCAGCTTTGGGACGGAGGGCTTGGGCTACACCTTC.

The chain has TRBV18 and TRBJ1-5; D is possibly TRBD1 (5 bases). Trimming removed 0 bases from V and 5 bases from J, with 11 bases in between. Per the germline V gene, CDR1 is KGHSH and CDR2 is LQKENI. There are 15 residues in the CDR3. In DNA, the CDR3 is TGTGCCAGCTCACCACCTAGCCAGGGCTATCAGCCCCAGCATTTT. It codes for CASSPPSQGYQPQHF. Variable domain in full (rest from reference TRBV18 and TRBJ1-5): NAGVMQNPRHLVRRRGQEARLRCSPMKGHSHVYWYRQLPEEGLKFMVYLQKENIIDESGMPKERFSAEFPKEGPSILRIQQVVRGDSAAYFCASSPPSQGYQPQHFGDGTRLSIL.

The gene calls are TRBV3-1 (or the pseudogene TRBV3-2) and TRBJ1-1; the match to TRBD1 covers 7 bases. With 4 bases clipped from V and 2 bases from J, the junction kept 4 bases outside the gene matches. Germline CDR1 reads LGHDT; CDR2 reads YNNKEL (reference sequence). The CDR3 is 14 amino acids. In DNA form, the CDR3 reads TGTGCCAGCAGCCCGGACAGGCCCAACACTGAAGCTTTCTTT. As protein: CASSPDRPNTEAFF.

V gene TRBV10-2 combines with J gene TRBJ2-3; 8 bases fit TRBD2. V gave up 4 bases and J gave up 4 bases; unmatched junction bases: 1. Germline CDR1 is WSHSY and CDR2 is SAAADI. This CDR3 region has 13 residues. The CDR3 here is CASSGRGADTQYF. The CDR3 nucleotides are TGCGCCAGCAGTGGGCGGGGGGCAGATACGCAGTATTTT.

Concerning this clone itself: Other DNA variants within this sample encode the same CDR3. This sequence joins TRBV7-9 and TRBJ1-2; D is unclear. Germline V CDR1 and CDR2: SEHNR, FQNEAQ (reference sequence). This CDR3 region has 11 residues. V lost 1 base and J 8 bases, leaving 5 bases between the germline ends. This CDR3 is CASSLEVGYTF. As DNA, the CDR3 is TGTGCCAGCAGCTTAGAGGTCGGCTACACCTTC.

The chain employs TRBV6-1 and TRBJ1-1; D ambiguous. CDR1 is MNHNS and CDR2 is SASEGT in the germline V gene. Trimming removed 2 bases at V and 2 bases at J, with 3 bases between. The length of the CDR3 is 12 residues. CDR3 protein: CASSEFNTEAFF. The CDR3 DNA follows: TGTGCCAGCAGTGAATTCAACACTGAAGCTTTCTTT.

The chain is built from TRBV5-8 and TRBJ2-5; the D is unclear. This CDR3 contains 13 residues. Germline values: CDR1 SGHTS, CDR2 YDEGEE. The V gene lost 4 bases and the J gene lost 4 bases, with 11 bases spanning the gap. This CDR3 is CASSSRVPETQYF. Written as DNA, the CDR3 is TGTGCCAGCAGCAGCCGGGTCCCAGAGACCCAGTACTTC.

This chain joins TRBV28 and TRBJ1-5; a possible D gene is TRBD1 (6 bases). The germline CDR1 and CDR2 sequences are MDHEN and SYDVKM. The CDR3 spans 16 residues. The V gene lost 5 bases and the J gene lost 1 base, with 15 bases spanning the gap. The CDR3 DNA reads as TGTGCCAGCAGTCCCACAGGGCGCGCGAGCAATCAGCCCCAGCATTTT. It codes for CASSPTGRASNQPQHF.

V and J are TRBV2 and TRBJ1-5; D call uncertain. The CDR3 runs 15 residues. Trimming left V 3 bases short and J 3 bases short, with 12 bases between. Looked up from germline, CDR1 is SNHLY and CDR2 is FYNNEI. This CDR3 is CASSDNSIINQPQHF. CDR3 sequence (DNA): TGTGCCAGCAGTGATAACAGTATTATCAATCAGCCCCAGCATTTT.

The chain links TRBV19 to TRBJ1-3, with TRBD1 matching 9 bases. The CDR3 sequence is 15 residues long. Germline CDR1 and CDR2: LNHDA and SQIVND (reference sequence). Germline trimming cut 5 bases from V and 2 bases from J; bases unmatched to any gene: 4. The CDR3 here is CASSLRQGAGNTIYF. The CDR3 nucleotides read TGTGCCAGTAGTCTCCGACAGGGGGCTGGAAACACCATATATTTT.